This T cell receptor (beta chain) originates from a study of blood T cells in healthy people across ages. Primed by a sample-barcoded 5' primer and a J-beta primer mix, a second PCR proceeded for about 6 to 12 cycles. A template-switch adaptor that had 12 random nucleotides put a tag on each cDNA molecule. A single record per CDR3 protein comes from TCRdb applying MiXCR to the 5' RACE reads. The sample records 1.5 million or so distinct CDR3 sequences, roughly 40% being singletons. Ten or more counts support this clonotype. Its target is unknown. Points from the study as a whole: Naive CD4+ cells and diversity were both higher in long-lived donors than in aged donors. Roughly linear declines in TCR beta diversity per million T cells occurred with age. Unsorted PBMCs ruled out conclusive naive versus antigen-experienced comparison.

The V and J ends lost 3 bases and 3 bases respectively, with 8 bases between them. There are 13 residues in the CDR3. Germline V gene data show CDR1 as MGHRA and CDR2 as YSYEKL. The genes are TRBV4-1 and TRBJ2-5; the D is unclear. This receptor was obtained from a young woman in good health. Sequencing input: blood. The chain's CDR3 is CASSHGFEETQYF. The CDR3 DNA is TGCGCCAGCAGCCACGGGTTTGAAGAGACCCAGTACTTC.